This TCR beta chain originates from a study of blood T cell repertoires in COVID-19 (dated by TCRdb to the early 2020s). Broadly, across the study: The collaborator samples originated in the United States, Italy and Spain and spanned the acute and convalescent phases of COVID-19. The material from the prospective study consisted of cDNA or gDNA derived from T cells, B-cell-depleted T cells, or PBMCs. Deeply sampled blood TCRbeta repertoires from subjects exposed to, actively infected with, or recovered from COVID-19 were included in the dataset. A freely available public database, intended as a resource for researchers studying the immune response to SARS-CoV-2, is where the repertoires were released. The samples were drawn from the first 160 participants of the ongoing ImmuneRACE study and from under 1,500 subjects provided by 6 global collaborators. Sample metadata almost always included a de-identified subject ID, COVID-19 status, age in years and sex. HLA class I and class II types, where available, came from metadata supplied by the sample provider rather than from assay-based typing. The full study reports these points: The amount of clinical and demographic metadata varied by source and participant and was provided uncurated.

Collaborating institutions collected whole blood in K2EDTA tubes following their own protocols. Collaborator samples were shipped for TCRbeta analysis as frozen whole blood, isolated PBMCs, or DNA extracted from either sample type. TCRbeta CDR3 regions were amplified from genomic DNA by means of the immunoSEQ Assay, a bias-controlled multiplex PCR. Processing in the source paper ran as follows. Within the assay, amplification of reference gene primers was used to estimate how many nucleated cells each sample contained. To quantify the absolute abundance of each unique TCRbeta CDR3 rearrangement, sequence reads were collapsed and filtered. For each sample, productive Simpson clonality was calculated as the square root of Simpson's diversity index across productive rearrangements. Imported from immuneACCESS, the table was reduced by TCRdb to in-frame sequences with V and J called. These copies leave out some clones; in studies compared against another copy, an unresolved V gene accounts for under half, and the cause of the remainder is not known. The V and J calls and clone size are taken from that table; D and trimming were inferred from the DNA. The sample data list about 120,000 clones, and approximately 90% of these were observed just once. The ten biggest clones cover 1.8% of the sample.

Compared with germline, V lacks 7 bases and J lacks 5 bases; bases without a gene match: 7. The CDR3 contains 13 residues, cysteine and phenylalanine counted. This entry keeps only the CDR3 DNA: 39 bases, framed from base 1. This clone showed up just a few times. This clone's antigen is unknown. Base quality data are lacking; no much larger clone is found one base away. Material for sequencing was peripheral blood. This receptor chain uses TRBV12-3 or TRBV12-4 and TRBJ2-7; the central 8 bases match TRBD1. The receptor was isolated from a human donor with active COVID-19. The donor label of this sample is uncertain. The CDR3 amino acid sequence is: CASKPGQAHEQYF. In nucleotide form, the sequence is TGTGCCAGCAAGCCGGGACAGGCCCACGAGCAGTACTTC.